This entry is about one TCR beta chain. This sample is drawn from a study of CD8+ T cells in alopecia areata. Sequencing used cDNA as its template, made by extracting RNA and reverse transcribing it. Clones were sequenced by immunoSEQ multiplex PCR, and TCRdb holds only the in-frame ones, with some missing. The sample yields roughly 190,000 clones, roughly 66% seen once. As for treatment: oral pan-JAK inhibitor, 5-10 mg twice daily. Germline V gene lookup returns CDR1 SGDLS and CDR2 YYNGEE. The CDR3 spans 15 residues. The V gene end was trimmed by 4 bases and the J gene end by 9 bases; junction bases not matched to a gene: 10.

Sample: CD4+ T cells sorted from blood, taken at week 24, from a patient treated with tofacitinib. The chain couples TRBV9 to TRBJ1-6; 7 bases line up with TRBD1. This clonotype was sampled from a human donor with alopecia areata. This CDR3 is CASSSGDRSVSPLHF. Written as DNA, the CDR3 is TGTGCCAGCAGCTCGGGGGACAGATCCGTTTCACCCCTCCACTTT.